A selection of T cell receptor beta chains follows, all from one sample in a study of control samples from healthy donors and cancer patients. The assay was immunoSEQ multiplex PCR, and TCRdb's table has in-frame clones only and misses some. The data contain 95,000 to 150,000 clones, approximately 90% of them singletons. Sequenced: blood. The receptor source for this set is a woman aged 18 to 35 in good health. CDR3s include the opening cysteine and the closing phenylalanine or tryptophan. A D gene is named only where the DNA matches it firmly. For some rows the clone size is stated as once, few or many, or as a class when expanded; others skip it.

clone_size	cdr3_length	v_call	j_call	d_call	cdr3_nt	cdr3_aa
-	17	TRBV27	TRBJ2-4	-	TGTGCCAGCAGGTCGTTCGGCAGCCTGACGCCGAAAAACATTCAGTACTTC	CASRSFGSLTPKNIQYF
-	15	TRBV6-5	TRBJ2-7	-	TGTGCCAGCAACAAGGACGGGTTCGGTACCTACGAGCAGTACTTC	CASNKDGFGTYEQYF
once	16	TRBV3-1/TRBV3-2	TRBJ1-1	-	TGTGCCAGCAGCCCCCTTGAGGGGCTGAGGGACACTGAAGCTTTCTTT	CASSPLEGLRDTEAFF
-	17	TRBV7-3	TRBJ2-5	-	TGTGCCAGCAGTTCCCGGGGGCGGGGTTCGGGGACAGAGACCCAGTACTTC	CASSSRGRGSGTETQYF
-	13	TRBV18	TRBJ2-3	-	TGTGCCAGCTCACCACCCATTACAGATACGCAGTATTTT	CASSPPITDTQYF
once	16	TRBV7-9	TRBJ2-7	-	TGTGCCAGCAGCTTAGCGGGGCTAGCTGGGACCTACGAGCAGTACTTC	CASSLAGLAGTYEQYF
-	12	TRBV9	TRBJ2-2	-	TGTGCCAGCAGCGTAGGTAACGGGGAGCTGTTTTTT	CASSVGNGELFF
-	16	TRBV4-3	TRBJ2-2	TRBD1	TGCGCCAGCAGCCACCAAGGGGACAGGGACACCGGGGAGCTGTTTTTT	CASSHQGDRDTGELFF
-	17	TRBV7-2	TRBJ2-1	-	TGTGCCAGCAGCTTAGTGTCCGGTGCGGGCTCCTACAATGAGCAGTTCTTC	CASSLVSGAGSYNEQFF
-	15	TRBV6-1	TRBJ2-7	TRBD1	TGTGCCAGCAGTGAAACCGGGACAGGACCCTACGAGCAGTACTTC	CASSETGTGPYEQYF
-	16	TRBV7-2	TRBJ2-7	TRBD2	TGTGCCAGCAGCTTAGGAACCCGACTAGCGGGGGGCGAGCAGTACTTC	CASSLGTRLAGGEQYF
-	13	TRBV18	TRBJ1-3	-	TGTGCCAGCTCACCAGTCCCCAGGGACACCATATATTTT	CASSPVPRDTIYF
-	15	TRBV10-2	TRBJ2-7	TRBD1	TGCGCCAGCAGGACGGGACAGGGGGCGGTCTACGAGCAGTACTTC	CASRTGQGAVYEQYF
once	14	TRBV15	TRBJ1-5	-	TGTGCCACCAGCAGAGAGGGGAGCAATCAGCCCCAGCATTTT	CATSREGSNQPQHF
-	15	TRBV6-6	TRBJ2-6	-	TGTGCCAGCAGTCACGGAGCCTCTGGGGCCAACGTCCTGACTTTC	CASSHGASGANVLTF
-	11	TRBV27	TRBJ2-7	-	TGTGCCAGCAGTTCCTCCTACGAGCAGTACTTC	CASSSSYEQYF
once	12	TRBV28	TRBJ1-2	-	TGTGCCAGCAGCACGTACTTTAGGGGCTACACCTTC	CASSTYFRGYTF
-	16	TRBV19	TRBJ2-3	TRBD1	TGTGCCAGTAGTCCGCTAGGACAGGGCCCGGCAGATACGCAGTATTTT	CASSPLGQGPADTQYF
-	12	TRBV12-3/TRBV12-4	TRBJ2-5	-	TGTGCCAGCACGGGCGTCCAGGAGACCCAGTACTTC	CASTGVQETQYF
-	15	TRBV7-3	TRBJ2-3	-	TGTGCCAGCAGCAGAAGAGCAGCTAGCACAGATACGCAGTATTTT	CASSRRAASTDTQYF
-	16	TRBV7-3	TRBJ2-3	TRBD2	TGTGCCAGCAGCTTAGGTCCTAGCGGGGGGTCCTATACGCAGTATTTT	CASSLGPSGGSYTQYF
-	15	TRBV28	TRBJ1-6	TRBD1	TGTGCCAGCAAAGGGCGGGACAGGGGTGTTTCACCCCTCCACTTT	CASKGRDRGVSPLHF
-	13	TRBV30	TRBJ1-1	TRBD1	TGTGCCTGGAGTCGACAGGGGGCCTCTGAAGCTTTCTTT	CAWSRQGASEAFF
-	15	TRBV7-2	TRBJ1-4	-	TGTGCCAGCAGCTCCGGGACGGCCCGTAATGAAAAACTGTTTTTT	CASSSGTARNEKLFF